Here is one T cell receptor beta chain with its context. Assignment of participants to cohorts was predicated upon participant-reported clinical history. The CDR3 has 14 amino acids. Germline V gene lookup returns CDR1 SEHNR and CDR2 FQNEAQ (reference sequence). Trimming took 3 bases from V and 5 from J, leaving 13 bases between them. These data come from a study of blood T cell repertoires in COVID-19. In the study overall: Spain, Italy and the United States supplied samples that represented acute and convalescent COVID-19. The cDNA or gDNA used as material had been derived from T cells, B-cell-depleted T cells, or PBMCs.

Original handling: Using reference gene primer amplification, nucleated cell counts were estimated. Method: immunoSEQ multiplex PCR; TCRdb's copy keeps in-frame clones and lacks some. The V and J calls and clone size are taken from that table; D and trimming were inferred from the DNA. The sample lists a few hundred thousand clones; around 86% were seen once. The specimen sequenced was PBMCs or T cells enriched from blood (not recorded which). The rearrangement uses TRBV7-9 and TRBJ1-1; D perhaps matches TRBD1 (6 bases). The TCR was taken from a woman between 40 and 55 years old with acute COVID-19. CDR3 residues: CASSFTGTVTEAFF. The CDR3 nucleotides are TGTGCCAGCAGCTTTACAGGGACGGTTACTGAAGCTTTCTTT.